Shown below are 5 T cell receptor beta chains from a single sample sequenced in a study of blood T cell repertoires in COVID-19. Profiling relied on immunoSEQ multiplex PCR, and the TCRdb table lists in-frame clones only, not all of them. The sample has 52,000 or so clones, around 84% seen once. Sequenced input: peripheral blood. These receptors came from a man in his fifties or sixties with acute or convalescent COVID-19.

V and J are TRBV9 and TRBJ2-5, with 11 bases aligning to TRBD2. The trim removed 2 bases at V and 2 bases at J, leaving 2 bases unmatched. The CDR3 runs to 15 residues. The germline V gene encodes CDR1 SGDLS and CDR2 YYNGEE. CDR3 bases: TGTGCCAGCAGCGTTAGCGGGGGGGGACAAGAGACCCAGTACTTC. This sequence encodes CASSVSGGGQETQYF.

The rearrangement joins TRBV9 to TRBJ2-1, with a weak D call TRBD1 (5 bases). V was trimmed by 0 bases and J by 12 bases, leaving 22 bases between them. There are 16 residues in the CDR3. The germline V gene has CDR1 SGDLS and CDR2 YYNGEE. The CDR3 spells CASSVAGRAQVERQFF. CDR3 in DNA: TGTGCCAGCAGCGTAGCGGGCAGGGCCCAGGTGGAGCGGCAGTTCTTC.

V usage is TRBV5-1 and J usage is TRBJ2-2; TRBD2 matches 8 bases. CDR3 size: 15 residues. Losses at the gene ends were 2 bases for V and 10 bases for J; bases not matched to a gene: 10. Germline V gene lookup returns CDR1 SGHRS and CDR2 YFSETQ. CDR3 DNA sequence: TGCGCCAGCAGCTTAAACGGGAGGGCGGTTAAGGAGCTGTTTTTT. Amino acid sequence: CASSLNGRAVKELFF.

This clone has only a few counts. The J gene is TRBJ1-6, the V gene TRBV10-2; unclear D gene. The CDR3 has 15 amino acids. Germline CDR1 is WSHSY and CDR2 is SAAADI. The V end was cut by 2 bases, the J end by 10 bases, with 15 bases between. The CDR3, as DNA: TGCGCCAGCAGTGAGACGGCGAATTCGGGATCACCCCTCCACTTT. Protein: CASSETANSGSPLHF.

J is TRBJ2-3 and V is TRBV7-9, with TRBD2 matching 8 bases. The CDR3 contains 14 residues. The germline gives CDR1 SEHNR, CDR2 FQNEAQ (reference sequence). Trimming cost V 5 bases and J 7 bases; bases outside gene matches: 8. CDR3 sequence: CASSGTSVVYTQYF. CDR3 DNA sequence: TGTGCCAGCAGCGGGACTAGTGTGGTATATACGCAGTATTTT.